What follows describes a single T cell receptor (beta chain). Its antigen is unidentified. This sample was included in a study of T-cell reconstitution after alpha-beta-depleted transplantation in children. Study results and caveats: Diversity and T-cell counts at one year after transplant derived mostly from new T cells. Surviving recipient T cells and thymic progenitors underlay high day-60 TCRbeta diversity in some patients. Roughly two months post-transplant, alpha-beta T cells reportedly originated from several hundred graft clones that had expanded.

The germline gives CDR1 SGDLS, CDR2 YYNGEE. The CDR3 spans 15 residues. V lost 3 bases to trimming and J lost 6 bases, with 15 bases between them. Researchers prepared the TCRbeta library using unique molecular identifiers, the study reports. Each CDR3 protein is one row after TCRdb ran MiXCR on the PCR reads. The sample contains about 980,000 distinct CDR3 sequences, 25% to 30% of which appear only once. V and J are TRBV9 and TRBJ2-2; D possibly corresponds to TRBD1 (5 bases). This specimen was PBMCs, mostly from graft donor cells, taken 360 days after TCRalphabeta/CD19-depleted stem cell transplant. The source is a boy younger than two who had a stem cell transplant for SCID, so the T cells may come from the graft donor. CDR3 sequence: CASSDPDKRPGELFF. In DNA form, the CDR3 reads TGTGCCAGCAGCGACCCGGACAAAAGACCCGGGGAGCTGTTTTTT.